This T cell receptor (beta chain) originates from a study of PD-L1 blockade in urothelial cancer. This CDR3 is built from 14 residues. Germline V gene lookup returns CDR1 MNHEY and CDR2 SVGAGI. V was clipped by 6 bases and J by 10 bases; unmatched bases: 6. Assay used: immunoSEQ multiplex PCR; TCRdb lists only in-frame clones, some missing. The data show 50,000 to 65,000 clones, 85% to 90% seen once. The specimen was PBMCs, collected around atezolizumab (anti-PD-L1) treatment. The clonotype comes from a man aged 45 to 65 with urothelial cancer. The chain uses TRBV6-5 and TRBJ1-4; 12 bases agree with TRBD1. The CDR3 bases are TGTGCCAGCAGGTCCCGGGACAGGGGGCCAAAACTGTTTTTT. Its protein product is CASRSRDRGPKLFF.